This TCR beta chain comes out of a study of blood T cell repertoires in COVID-19. In the study overall: Acute and convalescent COVID-19 samples came from the United States, Italy and Spain. The analysed material was cDNA or gDNA that came from T cells, B-cell-depleted T cells, or PBMCs.

Study processing details: Amplification with reference gene primers provided the estimates of nucleated cell counts. TCRdb's copy holds only in-frame clones and misses some; the assay was immunoSEQ multiplex PCR. V and J calls and clone size come straight from that table; D and trimming were deduced from the DNA. This sample yields over 120,000 clones, of which about 86% are seen a single time; approximately 3% belongs to the top ten. The ends were cut back, 6 bases at V and 1 base at J, with 7 bases in the middle. The CDR3 consists of 13 residues. This receptor was identified in a woman over 75 with acute or convalescent COVID-19. The sample comprised peripheral blood. The chain carries TRBV12-3 or TRBV12-4 and TRBJ1-5; tentative D call: TRBD1 (5 bases). The CDR3 sequence is CASREGSNQPQHF. The DNA of the CDR3 is TGTGCCAGCAGGGAGGGGAGCAATCAGCCCCAGCATTTT.